This TCR beta chain was recorded in a study of blood T cell repertoires in COVID-19 (dated by TCRdb to 2018 to 2021). For context, the study as a whole: The collaborator samples originated in the United States, Italy and Spain and spanned the acute and convalescent phases of COVID-19. The material from the prospective study consisted of cDNA or gDNA derived from T cells, B-cell-depleted T cells, or PBMCs. Deeply sampled blood TCRbeta repertoires from subjects exposed to, actively infected with, or recovered from COVID-19 were included in the dataset. The repertoires were released in a freely available public database meant as a resource for research on the immune response to SARS-CoV-2. The samples were drawn from two sources: the first 160 participants of the ongoing ImmuneRACE study, and fewer than 1,500 subjects contributed by 6 global collaborators. Nearly every sample came with metadata listing a de-identified subject ID, COVID-19 status, age in years and sex. Where available, HLA class I and class II types were taken from metadata supplied by the sample provider and were not determined by assay-based typing.

Details on this clone: Its binding antigen is unknown. No base quality information exists; no much larger clone differs at one position.

Whole blood was collected in K2EDTA tubes by collaborating institutions according to the institutions' own protocols. Collaborator samples were shipped for TCRbeta analysis as frozen whole blood, isolated PBMCs, or DNA extracted from either sample type. Study-wide findings and limitations: Clinical and demographic metadata were provided uncurated, with the amount varying by source and participant.

V loses 3 bases at its end and J loses 7 bases; junction bases beyond the gene matches: 5. Reading the germline V gene (reference sequence) gives CDR1 SGHNT and CDR2 YYREEE. From cysteine to phenylalanine, the CDR3 is 15 amino acids long. Solely the CDR3 DNA is kept, with 45 bases framed from the first base. TCRbeta CDR3 regions were amplified from genomic DNA by means of the immunoSEQ Assay, a bias-controlled multiplex PCR. Under the source paper's analysis protocol: The number of nucleated cells in each sample was estimated by amplification of reference gene primers within the assay. Sequence reads were collapsed and filtered to measure the absolute abundance of every unique TCRbeta CDR3 rearrangement. For each sample, productive Simpson clonality was calculated as the square root of Simpson's diversity index over productive rearrangements. The table comes from immuneACCESS by way of TCRdb, which keeps in-frame sequences with V and J called. Part of the clones is missing from these tables; in studies checked, under half for an unresolved V gene and the rest for unknown reasons. Clonal size and the V and J genes are those of that table, whereas D and trimming came from the DNA. A total of about 250,000 clones appear in this sample, about 86% of them only once. The top ten clonotypes cover under 1.5% of the sample.

This TCR came from an elderly man with acute or convalescent COVID-19. Input material: peripheral blood. The chain is encoded by TRBV5-4 joined to TRBJ1-6, with 9 bases aligning to TRBD1. DNA sequence: TGTGCCAGCAGCTCCCAGACAGGGGGAAATTCACCCCTCCACTTT. Its protein reads: CASSSQTGGNSPLHF.